These 20 T cell receptor beta chains were all obtained from the same sample, sequenced in a study of CD8+ T cells in alopecia areata. This sample's treatment: oral pan-JAK inhibitor, 5-10 mg twice daily. Sequencing templates came from extracted RNA that was reverse transcribed into cDNA. Measured with immunoSEQ multiplex PCR; TCRdb has only the in-frame clones, and not every one. The sample includes approximately 170,000 clones, 55% to 70% of them seen just once. The sequencing used CD4+ T cells sorted from blood, collected at week 4, from a patient treated with tofacitinib. These receptors were obtained from a human donor with alopecia areata.

This clone was picked up a small number of times. The V gene is TRBV30, the J gene TRBJ2-2, with a tentative D call TRBD2 (5 bases). Germline lookup yields CDR1 GTSNPN and CDR2 SVGIG (reference sequence). V shed 3 bases and J shed 7 bases, with 12 bases lying between them. This CDR3 spans 13 amino acids. The CDR3 DNA reads TGTGCCTGGAGCCGGACTCCAAACGGGGAGCTGTTTTTT. This codes for CAWSRTPNGELFF.

The J gene is TRBJ1-5, the V gene TRBV2; D not certain. The CDR3 sequence is 12 residues long. Trimming cost V 6 bases and J 6 bases, with 9 bases left between them. Germline assignment: CDR1 SNHLY and CDR2 FYNNEI. The CDR3 sequence: CASRSGGQPQHF. The CDR3 nucleotides read TGTGCCAGCAGAAGCGGTGGTCAGCCCCAGCATTTT.

The V gene is TRBV4-2, the J gene TRBJ2-3, with D possibly being TRBD1 or TRBD2 (5 bases each). CDR1 is LGHNA and CDR2 is YNFKEQ in the germline V gene. The CDR3 contains 14 residues. Trimming pared 4 bases from V and 5 bases from J, leaving 13 bases between. Here the CDR3 DNA reads TGTGCCAGCAGCCGGGGACCCGGACGAGATACGCAGTATTTT. Translating it yields CASSRGPGRDTQYF.

This sequence joins TRBV20-1 and TRBJ2-5; D call uncertain. The germline V and J ends were trimmed by 4 bases and 5 bases, with 8 bases remaining between them. The CDR3 runs to 11 residues. Germline assignment: CDR1 DFQATT and CDR2 SNEGSKA (reference sequence). The DNA of the CDR3 is TGCAGTGCTAACCCTGGGGAGACCCAGTACTTC. Translation: CSANPGETQYF.

V gene TRBV29-1 combines with J gene TRBJ2-3; D not certain. This CDR3 comprises 12 residues. CDR1 SQVTM and CDR2 ANQGSEA come from the germline V gene. The V gene lost 3 bases and the J gene lost 6 bases, with 10 bases spanning the gap. CDR3 sequence reads: CSVESYPDTQYF. As DNA, the CDR3 is TGCAGCGTTGAGTCGTACCCGGATACGCAGTATTTT.

The chain is built from TRBV7-9 and TRBJ2-1, with D uncertain. The V end lost 10 bases, the J end lost 10 bases, and 11 bases lay between the germline ends. Germline V gene lookup returns CDR1 SEHNR and CDR2 FQNEAQ (reference sequence). The CDR3 is 10 amino acids. The DNA for the CDR3 is TGTGCCACCCGTGGCGTAGAGCAGTTCTTC. Translation: CATRGVEQFF.

The V call is TRBV9, the J call TRBJ2-1; tentative D call: TRBD2 (5 bases). V gave up 0 bases and J gave up 7 bases, with 11 bases separating them. The germline CDR1 and CDR2 sequences are SGDLS and YYNGEE. This CDR3 contains 14 residues. CDR3 nucleotides: TGTGCCAGCAGCGTAGACGCCGGGGAGAATGAGCAGTTCTTC. It is translated as CASSVDAGENEQFF.

In nucleotides, the CDR3 is TGTGCCTGGATGCACGGGACTAGCGGGAAGAATGAGCAGTTCTTC. Protein product: CAWMHGTSGKNEQFF. The rearrangement links TRBV30 to TRBJ2-1, with 13 bases that match TRBD2. Germline trimming cut 4 bases from V and 7 bases from J; bases unmatched to any gene: 7. CDR1 is GTSNPN, CDR2 SVGIG, per germline (reference sequence). This CDR3 has 15 residues. The variable domain in full, completed from reference TRBV30 and TRBJ2-1, reads SQTIHQWPATLVQPVGSPLSLECTVEGTSNPNLYWYRQAAGRGLQLLFYSVGIGQISSEVPQNLSASRPQDRQFILSSKKLLLSDSGFYLCAWMHGTSGKNEQFFGPGTRLTVL.

The chain couples TRBV6-6 to TRBJ2-5, with D unresolved. The CDR3 runs 14 residues. The ends were cut back, 5 bases at V and 0 bases at J, with 10 bases in the middle. The germline V gene has CDR1 MNHNY and CDR2 SVGAGI (reference sequence). The CDR3 reads CASSVRRNQETQYF. CDR3 nucleotide sequence: TGTGCCAGCAGTGTTCGACGGAACCAAGAGACCCAGTACTTC.

The V gene is TRBV5-1, the J gene TRBJ2-1, with TRBD2 matching over 8 bases. The CDR3 sequence is 16 residues long. Losses at the gene ends were 3 bases for V and 3 bases for J; bases not matched to a gene: 8. Germline V lookup: CDR1 SGHRS, CDR2 YFSETQ. The CDR3 sequence is CASSSSLAGLYNEQFF. The CDR3 DNA is TGCGCCAGCAGCTCGAGTTTAGCGGGACTCTACAATGAGCAGTTCTTC.

The rearrangement joins TRBV20-1 to TRBJ2-7; D unclear. The germline CDR1 and CDR2 sequences are DFQATT and SNEGSKA (reference sequence). The CDR3 has 11 amino acids. The V end was cut by 3 bases, the J end by 7 bases, with 10 bases between. Here the CDR3 DNA reads TGCAGTGCTAGGGACCCCTGGGAGCAGTACTTC. Residues: CSARDPWEQYF.

V is TRBV27 and J is TRBJ1-5; maybe TRBD1 (5 bases). This CDR3 comprises 13 residues. Per the germline V gene, CDR1 is MNHEY and CDR2 is SMNVEV (reference sequence). V lost 2 bases to trimming and J lost 7 bases, with 9 bases between them. The CDR3: CASSLGGEQPQHF. CDR3 coding DNA: TGTGCCAGCAGTTTAGGGGGGGAACAGCCCCAGCATTTT.

The chain uses TRBV5-1 and TRBJ2-5; D is unresolved. Germline values: CDR1 SGHRS, CDR2 YFSETQ. The CDR3 contains 9 residues. Deletions cut 7 bases from V and 3 bases from J, with 1 base between. CDR3 in amino acids: CASEETQYF. The CDR3 bases are TGCGCCAGCGAAGAGACCCAGTACTTC.

The rearrangement joins TRBV29-1 to TRBJ2-1; unclear D gene. The CDR3 totals 13 residues. Germline V CDR1 and CDR2: SQVTM, ANQGSEA. V was shortened by 3 bases and J by 2 bases, with 8 bases between the two germline ends. The CDR3 spells CSVEGKTYNEQFF. The CDR3 DNA is TGCAGCGTTGAGGGTAAGACCTACAATGAGCAGTTCTTC.

This clone appeared a single time. The CDR3 DNA follows: TGTGCCAGCAGTTACGAGGCTAGCCAGTTCTTC. Translation: CASSYEASQFF. V usage is TRBV6-5 and J usage is TRBJ2-1; possible D gene TRBD2, 5 bases. Trimming pared 2 bases from V and 13 bases from J, leaving 9 bases between. The CDR3 runs to 11 residues. Germline-derived CDR1 and CDR2 are MNHEY and SVGAGI.

As DNA, the CDR3 is TGCAGCGTGGCGGCGGGAGTTACAGATACGCAGTATTTT. Amino acid sequence: CSVAAGVTDTQYF. The V and J genes are TRBV29-1 and TRBJ2-3; 7 bases are shared with TRBD2. CDR3 length: 13 residues. Germline values: CDR1 SQVTM, CDR2 ANQGSEA. Trimming removed 6 bases from V and 3 bases from J; junction bases left unmatched: 6.

The rearrangement joins TRBV28 to TRBJ2-3; D is uncertain. The germline gives CDR1 MDHEN, CDR2 SYDVKM. The CDR3 is made up of 13 amino acids. Trimming removed 7 bases from V and 2 bases from J, with 10 bases in between. This CDR3 reads CASKAENTDTQYF. The CDR3 DNA sequence: TGTGCCAGCAAGGCAGAAAACACAGATACGCAGTATTTT.

The genes are TRBV7-9 and TRBJ1-2; D remains unclear. V lost 4 bases to trimming and J lost 8 bases, with 11 bases between them. Germline CDR1 is SEHNR and CDR2 is FQNEAQ (reference sequence). The CDR3 has 12 residues. CDR3 DNA sequence: TGTGCCAGCAGCTCCACCTTGTTAGGCTACACCTTC. Its protein product is CASSSTLLGYTF.

The CDR3 here is CASSLTSPGELFF. CDR3 sequence (DNA): TGTGCCAGCAGTTTAACGTCCCCCGGGGAGCTGTTTTTT. The V gene is TRBV28, the J gene TRBJ2-2, with D unresolved. The CDR3 extends over 13 amino acids. Looked up from germline, CDR1 is MDHEN and CDR2 is SYDVKM. The V and J ends lost 2 bases and 6 bases respectively, with 7 bases between them.

The V gene is TRBV29-1, the J gene TRBJ2-5; tentatively, D is TRBD2 (5 bases). Germline V gene lookup returns CDR1 SQVTM and CDR2 ANQGSEA. Deletions cut 7 bases from V and 2 bases from J, with 11 bases between. There are 12 residues in the CDR3. CDR3 in amino acids: CSAGGGQETQYF. Written as DNA, the CDR3 is TGCAGCGCCGGAGGCGGACAAGAGACCCAGTACTTC.